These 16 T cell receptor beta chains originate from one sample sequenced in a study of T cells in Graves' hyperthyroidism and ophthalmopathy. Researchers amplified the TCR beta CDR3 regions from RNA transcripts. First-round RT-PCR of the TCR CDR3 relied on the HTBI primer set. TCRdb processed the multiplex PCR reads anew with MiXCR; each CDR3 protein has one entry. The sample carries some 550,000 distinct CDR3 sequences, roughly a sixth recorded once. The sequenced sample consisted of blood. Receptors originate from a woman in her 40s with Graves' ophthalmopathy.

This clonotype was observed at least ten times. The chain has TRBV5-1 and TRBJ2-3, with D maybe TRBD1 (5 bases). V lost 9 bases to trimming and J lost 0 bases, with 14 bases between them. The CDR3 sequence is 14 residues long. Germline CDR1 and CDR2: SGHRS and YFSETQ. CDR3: CANRQLPSTDTQYF. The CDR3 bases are TGCGCCAACCGACAGCTACCTAGCACAGATACGCAGTATTTT.

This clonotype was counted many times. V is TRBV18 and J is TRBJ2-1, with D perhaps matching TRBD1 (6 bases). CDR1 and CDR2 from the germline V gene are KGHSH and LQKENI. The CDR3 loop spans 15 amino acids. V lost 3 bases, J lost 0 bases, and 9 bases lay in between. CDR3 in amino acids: CASSPWTVSYNEQFF. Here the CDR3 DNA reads TGTGCCAGCTCACCGTGGACAGTCTCCTACAATGAGCAGTTCTTC.

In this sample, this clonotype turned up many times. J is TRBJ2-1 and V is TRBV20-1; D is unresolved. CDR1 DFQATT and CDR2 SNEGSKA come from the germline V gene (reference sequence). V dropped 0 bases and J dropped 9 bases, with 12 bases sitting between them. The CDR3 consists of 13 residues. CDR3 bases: TGCAGTGCTAGAGATGGGTGGACCCGTGAGCAGTTCTTC. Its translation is CSARDGWTREQFF.

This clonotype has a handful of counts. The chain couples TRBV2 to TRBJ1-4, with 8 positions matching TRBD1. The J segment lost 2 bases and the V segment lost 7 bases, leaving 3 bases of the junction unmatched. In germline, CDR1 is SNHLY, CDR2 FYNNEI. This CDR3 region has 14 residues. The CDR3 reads CASKYRGTNEKLFF. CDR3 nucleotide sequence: TGTGCCAGCAAATACAGGGGGACTAATGAAAAACTGTTTTTT.

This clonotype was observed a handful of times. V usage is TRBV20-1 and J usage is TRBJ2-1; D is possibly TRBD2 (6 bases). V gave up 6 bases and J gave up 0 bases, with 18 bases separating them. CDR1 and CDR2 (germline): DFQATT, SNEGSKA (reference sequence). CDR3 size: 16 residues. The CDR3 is CSAPERAVSSYNEQFF. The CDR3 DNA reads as TGCAGTGCCCCCGAGCGGGCGGTAAGCTCCTACAATGAGCAGTTCTTC.

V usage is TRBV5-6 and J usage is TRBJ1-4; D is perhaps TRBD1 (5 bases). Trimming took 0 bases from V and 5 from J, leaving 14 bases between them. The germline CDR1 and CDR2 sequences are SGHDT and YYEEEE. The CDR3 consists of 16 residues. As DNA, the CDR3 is TGTGCCAGCAGCTTGGCCTCGCAGGGACTCAATGAAAAACTGTTTTTT. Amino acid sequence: CASSLASQGLNEKLFF.

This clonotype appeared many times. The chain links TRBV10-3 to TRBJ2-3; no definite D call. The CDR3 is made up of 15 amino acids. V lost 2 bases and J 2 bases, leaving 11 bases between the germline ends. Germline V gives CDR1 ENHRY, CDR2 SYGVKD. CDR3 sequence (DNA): TGTGCCATCAGTGAGCTTGGGTTATACACAGATACGCAGTATTTT. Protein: CAISELGLYTDTQYF.

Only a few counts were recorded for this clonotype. CDR3 coding DNA: TGCGCCAGCAGCGTCGACAGGACCCCCGTCAATGAGCAGTTCTTC. Its translation: CASSVDRTPVNEQFF. J is TRBJ2-1 and V is TRBV5-1; possible D gene TRBD1, 6 bases. Germline V gene data show CDR1 as SGHRS and CDR2 as YFSETQ. V lost 4 bases, J lost 6 bases, and 17 bases lay in between. The CDR3 loop spans 15 amino acids.

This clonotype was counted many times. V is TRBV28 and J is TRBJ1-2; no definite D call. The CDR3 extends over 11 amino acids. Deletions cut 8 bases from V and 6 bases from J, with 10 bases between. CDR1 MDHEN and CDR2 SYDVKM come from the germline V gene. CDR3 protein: CASWNGNGYTF. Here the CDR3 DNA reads TGTGCCAGCTGGAACGGTAATGGCTACACCTTC.

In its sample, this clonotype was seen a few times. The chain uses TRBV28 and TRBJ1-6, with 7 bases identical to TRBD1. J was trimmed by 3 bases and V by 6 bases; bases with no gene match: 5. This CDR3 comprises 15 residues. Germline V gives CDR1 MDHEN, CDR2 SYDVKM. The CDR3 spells CASRSGQLYNSPLHF. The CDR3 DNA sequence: TGTGCCAGCAGGTCGGGACAGCTCTATAATTCACCCCTCCACTTT.

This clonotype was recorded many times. The CDR3 sequence: CASSKIGTTAGDTQYF. In DNA form, the CDR3 reads TGTGCCAGCTCAAAGATCGGGACTACAGCGGGAGATACGCAGTATTTT. This chain joins TRBV18 and TRBJ2-3; 7 bases are a match to TRBD2. The CDR3 covers 16 residues. The V segment lost 5 bases and the J segment 5 bases; nucleotides outside the gene matches: 13. Germline V gene lookup returns CDR1 KGHSH and CDR2 LQKENI.

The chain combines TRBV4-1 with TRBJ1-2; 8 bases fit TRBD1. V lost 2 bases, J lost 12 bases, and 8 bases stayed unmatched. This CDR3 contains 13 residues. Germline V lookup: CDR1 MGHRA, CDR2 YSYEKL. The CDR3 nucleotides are TGCGCCAGCAGCCAAAAGGCAGGGGGCCGGAACACCTTC. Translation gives CASSQKAGGRNTF.

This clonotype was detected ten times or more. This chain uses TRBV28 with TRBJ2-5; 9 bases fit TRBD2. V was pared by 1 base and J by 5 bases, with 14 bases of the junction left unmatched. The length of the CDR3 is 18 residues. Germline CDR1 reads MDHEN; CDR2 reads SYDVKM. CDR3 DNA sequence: TGTGCCAGCAGTTTATCCCCTCGGGGTAGCGGGAGTACGGAGACCCAGTACTTC. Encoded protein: CASSLSPRGSGSTETQYF.

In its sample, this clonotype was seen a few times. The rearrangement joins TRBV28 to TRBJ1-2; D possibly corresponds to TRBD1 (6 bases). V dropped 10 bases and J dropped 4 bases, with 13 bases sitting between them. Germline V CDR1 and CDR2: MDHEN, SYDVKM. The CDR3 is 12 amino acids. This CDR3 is CATMDRSYGYTF. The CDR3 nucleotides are TGTGCCACTATGGACAGATCCTATGGCTACACCTTC.

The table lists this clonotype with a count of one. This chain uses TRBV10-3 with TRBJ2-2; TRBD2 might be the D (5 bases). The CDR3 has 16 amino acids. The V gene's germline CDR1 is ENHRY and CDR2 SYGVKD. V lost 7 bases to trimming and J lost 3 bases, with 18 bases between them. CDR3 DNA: TGTGCCATCAACACTAGACCGGTTGAGGACACCGGGGAGCTGTTTTTT. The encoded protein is CAINTRPVEDTGELFF.

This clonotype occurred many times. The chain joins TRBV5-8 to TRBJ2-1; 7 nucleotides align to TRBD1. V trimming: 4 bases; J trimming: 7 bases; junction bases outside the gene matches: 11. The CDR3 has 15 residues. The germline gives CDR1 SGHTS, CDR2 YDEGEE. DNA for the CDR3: TGTGCCAGCAGCAATCAGACAGGGAATTTGAATGAGCAGTTCTTC. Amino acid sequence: CASSNQTGNLNEQFF.